These 24 T cell receptor beta chains were all obtained from the same sample, sequenced in a study of blood T cell repertoires in COVID-19. Profiling relied on immunoSEQ multiplex PCR, and the TCRdb table lists in-frame clones only, not all of them. The sample yields some 90,000 clones, approximately 86% seen once. The sequencing input was peripheral blood. All receptors derive from a man between 70 and 80 years old with active or convalescent COVID-19.

The V gene is TRBV5-5, the J gene TRBJ2-7, with D tentatively TRBD2 (6 bases). Trimming cost V 6 bases and J 3 bases, with 19 bases left between them. CDR1 is SGHKS, CDR2 YYEKEE, per germline (reference sequence). The CDR3 contains 15 residues. The CDR3 nucleotides read TGTGCCAGCACTCTTGGGGGGACGGGGAACTACGAGCAGTACTTC. Translation: CASTLGGTGNYEQYF.

This chain joins TRBV15 and TRBJ2-7; 7 bases agree with TRBD1. The CDR3 spans 15 residues. From germline, CDR1 is LNHNV and CDR2 YYDKDF (reference sequence). J lost 4 bases, V lost 0 bases, and 6 bases had no gene match. The CDR3 loop reads CATSRDRDRVYEQYF. CDR3 in DNA: TGTGCCACCAGCAGAGACCGAGACAGGGTGTACGAGCAGTACTTC. The complete variable domain, with remaining parts taken from reference TRBV15 and TRBJ2-7, reads DAMVIQNPRYQVTQFGKPVTLSCSQTLNHNVMYWYQQKSSQAPKLLFHYYDKDFNNEADTPDNFQSRRPNTSFCFLDIRSPGLGDTAMYLCATSRDRDRVYEQYFGPGTRLTVT.

This clone was detected once. CDR3 region: CAISESRGMNTEAFF. CDR3 sequence (DNA): TGTGCCATCAGTGAGTCGAGAGGGATGAACACTGAAGCTTTCTTT. This rearrangement joins TRBV10-3 to TRBJ1-1; D ambiguous. Looked up from germline, CDR1 is ENHRY and CDR2 is SYGVKD. The CDR3 runs 15 residues. V gave up 0 bases and J gave up 0 bases, with 8 bases separating them.

V usage is TRBV9 and J usage is TRBJ1-3; 7 bases align to TRBD1. The CDR3 loop spans 19 amino acids. After removal of 0 bases from V and 4 bases from J, the junction contained 16 bases not matched to a gene. Germline CDR1 reads SGDLS; CDR2 reads YYNGEE. The DNA for the CDR3 is TGTGCCAGCAGCGTAGTTCCTTTCCCGGGACAGAAATCCGGAAACACCATATATTTT. Its translation: CASSVVPFPGQKSGNTIYF.

This clone came up a few times. V usage is TRBV19 and J usage is TRBJ2-5; TRBD2 agrees at 7 bases. Germline CDR1 LNHDA, CDR2 SQIVND (reference sequence). There are 15 residues in the CDR3. Losses at the gene ends were 7 bases for V and 1 base for J; bases not matched to a gene: 9. CDR3 loop: CASTSHSGSQETQYF. In DNA, the CDR3 is TGTGCCAGTACTTCTCATAGCGGGTCCCAAGAGACCCAGTACTTC.

This clone was seen once. The chain carries TRBV3-1 (or the pseudogene TRBV3-2) and TRBJ2-1; 12 bases map to TRBD2. Germline lookup yields CDR1 LGHDT and CDR2 YNNKEL (reference sequence). The CDR3 totals 15 residues. The trim removed 6 bases at V and 2 bases at J, leaving 2 bases unmatched. The CDR3: CASRPSGGAYNEQFF. The CDR3 region has the DNA TGTGCCAGCAGGCCTAGCGGGGGGGCCTACAATGAGCAGTTCTTC.

The rearrangement uses TRBV4-3 and TRBJ2-7; maybe TRBD2 (6 bases). Trimming removed 1 base from V and 6 bases from J, with 10 bases in between. The CDR3 runs 13 residues. Germline lookup yields CDR1 LGHNA and CDR2 YSLEER. The CDR3 coding sequence is TGCGCCAGCAGCCAAGGGCTAGCGAGCGAGCAGTACTTC. It yields the protein CASSQGLASEQYF.

The chain uses TRBV15 and TRBJ1-2, with a tentative D call TRBD1 (5 bases). Deletions cut 0 bases from V and 8 bases from J, with 16 bases between. The CDR3 extends over 15 amino acids. Germline V gene lookup returns CDR1 LNHNV and CDR2 YYDKDF (reference sequence). CDR3 coding DNA: TGTGCCACCAGCAGAGATCTCCAGGGAGGTATCGGCTACACCTTC. Translation: CATSRDLQGGIGYTF.

The chain joins TRBV9 to TRBJ2-2, with 7 bases lining up with TRBD1. Germline V gene data show CDR1 as SGDLS and CDR2 as YYNGEE. CDR3 length equals 15 residues. The junction had 4 bases not matched to a gene; V was cut back by 4 bases and J by 1 base. DNA for the CDR3: TGTGCCAGCAGCCCTTGGGACAGGAACACCGGGGAGCTGTTTTTT. Its translation: CASSPWDRNTGELFF.

This chain connects TRBV21-1 to TRBJ2-1; TRBD2, the D gene given by the table, was not confirmed from the DNA. TRBV21-1 constitutes a pseudogene. The CDR3 extends over 17 amino acids. DNA of the CDR3: TGTGCCAGCAGCAGAAGAGACTACTCCAGCTCCTACAATGAGCAGTTCTTC. This gives the protein CASSRRDYSSSYNEQFF.

The genes are TRBV2 and TRBJ1-1, with D unresolved. Germline V gene data show CDR1 as SNHLY and CDR2 as FYNNEI. The CDR3 sequence is 11 residues long. The germline V and J ends were trimmed by 7 bases and 9 bases, with 12 bases remaining between them. Here the CDR3 DNA reads TGTGCCAGCACTCGCGGGTCTCAAGCTTTCTTT. Translating it yields CASTRGSQAFF.

The chain couples TRBV19 to TRBJ1-5, with a possible D match to TRBD1 (6 bases). The CDR3 covers 14 residues. With 3 bases removed from V and 4 bases from J, the gap between germline ends came to 10 bases. CDR1 and CDR2 from the germline V gene are LNHDA and SQIVND (reference sequence). Here the CDR3 reads CASSIFQGNQPQHF. In nucleotides, the CDR3 is TGTGCCAGTAGTATCTTCCAGGGGAATCAGCCCCAGCATTTT.

The J gene is TRBJ2-7, the V gene TRBV5-8; D gene ambiguous. Germline-derived CDR1 and CDR2 are SGHTS and YDEGEE. There are 14 residues in the CDR3. V was shortened by 0 bases and J by 2 bases, with 9 bases between the two germline ends. This CDR3 reads CASSLGPQTYEQYF. CDR3 bases: TGTGCCAGCAGCTTGGGACCACAGACCTACGAGCAGTACTTC.

This chain links TRBV19 with TRBJ1-6; 8 bases map to TRBD1. The germline V gene encodes CDR1 LNHDA and CDR2 SQIVND (reference sequence). CDR3 length equals 15 residues. With V trimmed by 3 bases and J by 5 bases, 3 bases remained unmatched. In nucleotides, the CDR3 is TGTGCCAGTAGTATTGCGGGACAGGATAATTCACCCCTCCACTTT. The encoded protein is CASSIAGQDNSPLHF.

The chain has TRBV27 and TRBJ1-1; D perhaps matches TRBD1 (6 bases). CDR3 length equals 16 residues. Germline V CDR1 and CDR2: MNHEY, SMNVEV (reference sequence). V lost 5 bases and J lost 3, with 19 bases in between. CDR3: CASSPRQVGKDTEAFF. Here the CDR3 DNA reads TGTGCCAGCAGTCCCCGACAGGTTGGCAAGGACACTGAAGCTTTCTTT.

This clone was recorded only once. This chain uses TRBV19 with TRBJ2-1; 9 nucleotides match TRBD1. With 7 bases clipped from V and 3 bases from J, the junction kept 7 bases outside the gene matches. CDR3 size: 15 residues. CDR1 is LNHDA, CDR2 SQIVND, per germline (reference sequence). For the CDR3, the DNA is TGTGCCAGTAATCCGGGACAGGGAGACTACAATGAGCAGTTCTTC. This translates into CASNPGQGDYNEQFF.

The chain couples TRBV7-2 to TRBJ2-5; no clear D. The CDR3 is 15 residues long. Germline V CDR1 and CDR2: SGHTA, FQGNSA. Trimming took off 1 base at V and 0 bases at J, with 9 bases between the two ends. The CDR3 DNA sequence: TGTGCCAGCAGCTTAGTCCGGTCATACCAAGAGACCCAGTACTTC. Encoded protein: CASSLVRSYQETQYF.

This chain links TRBV29-1 with TRBJ1-1; TRBD1 might be the D (6 bases). V lost 5 bases to trimming and J lost 5 bases, with 9 bases between them. The CDR3 runs 11 residues. Per germline, CDR1 SQVTM and CDR2 ANQGSEA. The CDR3 reads CSVLQGTEAFF. DNA of the CDR3: TGCAGCGTTTTACAGGGAACTGAAGCTTTCTTT.

J is TRBJ2-7 and V is TRBV18, with D hard to call. From germline, CDR1 is KGHSH and CDR2 LQKENI. With 3 bases removed from V and 3 bases from J, the gap between germline ends came to 9 bases. CDR3 length: 13 residues. The CDR3 sequence is CASSPLQDYEQYF. The DNA of the CDR3 is TGTGCCAGCTCACCGCTTCAGGACTACGAGCAGTACTTC.

The rearrangement joins TRBV4-3 to TRBJ2-3, with 12 nucleotides matching TRBD2. J was trimmed by 6 bases and V by 4 bases; bases with no gene match: 11. The germline gives CDR1 LGHNA, CDR2 YSLEER. The CDR3 is 17 residues long. CDR3 sequence: CASSRSYASGGEDTQYF. The CDR3 DNA sequence: TGCGCCAGCAGCCGAAGCTACGCTAGCGGGGGGGAGGATACGCAGTATTTT.

The chain recombines TRBV5-5 with TRBJ2-1, with 10 bases fitting TRBD2. This CDR3 is built from 17 residues. The germline V gene encodes CDR1 SGHKS and CDR2 YYEKEE (reference sequence). Trimming took 3 bases from V and 8 from J; bases not matched to a gene: 14. The CDR3 sequence: CASSSILSGGAVHEQFF. The DNA for the CDR3 is TGTGCCAGCAGCTCAATACTGAGCGGGGGGGCCGTCCATGAGCAGTTCTTC.

This clone is a singleton in its sample. The chain is built from TRBV6-5 and TRBJ2-5; D is perhaps TRBD2 (6 bases). CDR3 size: 14 residues. V lost 0 bases, J lost 5 bases, and 10 bases lay in between. Germline V gene sequence: CDR1 MNHEY, CDR2 SVGAGI. The CDR3 spells CASSYSYRGETQYF. CDR3 DNA: TGTGCCAGCAGTTACTCTTACCGGGGGGAGACCCAGTACTTC.

The chain links TRBV30 to TRBJ2-3; no clear D. This CDR3 has 13 residues. V shed 1 base and J shed 3 bases, with 8 bases lying between them. Germline CDR1 is GTSNPN and CDR2 is SVGIG (reference sequence). The CDR3 here is CAWSERRTDTQYF. CDR3 coding DNA: TGTGCCTGGAGTGAACGTCGGACAGATACGCAGTATTTT. The whole variable domain, remainder taken from reference TRBV30 and TRBJ2-3, is SQTIHQWPATLVQPVGSPLSLECTVEGTSNPNLYWYRQAAGRGLQLLFYSVGIGQISSEVPQNLSASRPQDRQFILSSKKLLLSDSGFYLCAWSERRTDTQYFGPGTRLTVL.

This chain connects TRBV29-1 to TRBJ2-1; the D gene is possibly TRBD2 (6 bases). V dropped 5 bases and J dropped 9 bases, with 17 bases sitting between them. Germline-derived CDR1 and CDR2 are SQVTM and ANQGSEA. The CDR3 totals 13 residues. The CDR3 DNA reads as TGCAGCGTTATTGTGGCGGGGAAACCTGAGCAGTTCTTC. Encoded protein: CSVIVAGKPEQFF.